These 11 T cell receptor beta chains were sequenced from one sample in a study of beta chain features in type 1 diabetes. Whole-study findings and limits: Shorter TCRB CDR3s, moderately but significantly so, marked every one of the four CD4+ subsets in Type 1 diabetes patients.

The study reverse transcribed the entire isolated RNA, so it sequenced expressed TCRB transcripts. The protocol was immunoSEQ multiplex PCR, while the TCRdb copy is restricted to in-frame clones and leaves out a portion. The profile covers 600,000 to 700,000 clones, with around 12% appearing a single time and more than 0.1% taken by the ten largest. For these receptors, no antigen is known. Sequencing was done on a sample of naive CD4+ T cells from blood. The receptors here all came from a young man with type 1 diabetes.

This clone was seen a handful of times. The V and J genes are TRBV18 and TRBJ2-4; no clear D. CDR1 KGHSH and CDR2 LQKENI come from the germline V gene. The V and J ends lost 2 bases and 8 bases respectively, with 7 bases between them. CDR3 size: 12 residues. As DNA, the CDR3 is TGTGCCAGCTCACCAGACCGGGACATTCAGTACTTC. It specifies CASSPDRDIQYF.

The DNA of the CDR3 is TGTGCCAGCAGAGGCTCGCTTCAAGAGACCCAGTACTTC. This gives the protein CASRGSLQETQYF. V gene TRBV25-1 combines with J gene TRBJ2-5; D gene unclear. Trimming shortened V by 6 bases and J by 2 bases, and 10 bases separated the two germline ends. The CDR3 covers 13 residues. The germline V gene encodes CDR1 MGHDK and CDR2 SYGVNS.

Here the CDR3 DNA reads TGCGCCAGCAGCTGGAGGCTCAGATCCGGGGAGCTGTTTTTT. Translating gives CASSWRLRSGELFF. This chain uses TRBV5-1 with TRBJ2-2, with TRBD2 as a possible D gene (5 bases). The CDR3 sequence is 14 residues long. The germline V and J ends were trimmed by 3 bases and 6 bases, with 12 bases remaining between them. Per the germline V gene, CDR1 is SGHRS and CDR2 is YFSETQ.

The CDR3 loop reads CASSKIRTSSLEQYF. The CDR3 region has the DNA TGTGCCAGCAGCAAAATCAGGACTAGTTCCCTCGAGCAGTACTTC. This sequence joins TRBV21-1 and TRBJ2-7; the D call in the table, TRBD2, was not verified against the DNA. TRBV21-1 is a pseudogene segment. CDR3 size: 15 residues.

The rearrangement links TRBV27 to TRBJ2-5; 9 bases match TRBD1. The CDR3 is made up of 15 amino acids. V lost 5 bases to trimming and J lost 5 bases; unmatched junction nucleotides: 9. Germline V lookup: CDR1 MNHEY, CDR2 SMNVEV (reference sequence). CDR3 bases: TGTGCCAGCAGTCGGAAACAGGGGGCGCAGGAGACCCAGTACTTC. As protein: CASSRKQGAQETQYF.

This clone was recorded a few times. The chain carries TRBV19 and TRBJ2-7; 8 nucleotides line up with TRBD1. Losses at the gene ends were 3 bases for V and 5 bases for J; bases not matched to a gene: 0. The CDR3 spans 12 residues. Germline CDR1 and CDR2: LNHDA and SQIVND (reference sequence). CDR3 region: CASSMDRDEQYF. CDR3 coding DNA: TGTGCCAGTAGTATGGACAGGGACGAGCAGTACTTC.

In DNA, the CDR3 is TGTGCCAGCAGCGCGACGGGGACAGGGCCCTCCTATAATTCACCCCTCCACTTT. Its translation is CASSATGTGPSYNSPLHF. The chain recombines TRBV5-6 with TRBJ1-6; TRBD1 aligns across 9 bases. Germline V CDR1 and CDR2: SGHDT, YYEEEE. There are 18 residues in the CDR3. After removal of 4 bases from V and 0 bases from J, the junction contained 8 bases not matched to a gene. Combining the CDR3 with reference TRBV5-6 and TRBJ1-6 gives the whole variable domain DAGVTQSPTHLIKTRGQQVTLRCSPKSGHDTVSWYQQALGQGPQFIFQYYEEEERQRGNFPDRFSGHQFPNYSSELNVNALLLGDSALYLCASSATGTGPSYNSPLHFGNGTRLTVT.

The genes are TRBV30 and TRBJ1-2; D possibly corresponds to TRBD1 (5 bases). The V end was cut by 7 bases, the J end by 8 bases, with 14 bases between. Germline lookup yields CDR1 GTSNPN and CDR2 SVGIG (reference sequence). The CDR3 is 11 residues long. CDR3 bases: TGTGCCTATACCGGGGGAGGAGGCTACACCTTC. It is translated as CAYTGGGGYTF. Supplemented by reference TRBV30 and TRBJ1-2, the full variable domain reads SQTIHQWPATLVQPVGSPLSLECTVEGTSNPNLYWYRQAAGRGLQLLFYSVGIGQISSEVPQNLSASRPQDRQFILSSKKLLLSDSGFYLCAYTGGGGYTFGSGTRLTVV.

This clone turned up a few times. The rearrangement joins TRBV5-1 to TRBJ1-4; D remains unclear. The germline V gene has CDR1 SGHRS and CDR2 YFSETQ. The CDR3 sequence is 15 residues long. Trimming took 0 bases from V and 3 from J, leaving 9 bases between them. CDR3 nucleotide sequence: TGCGCCAGCAGCTTGGCCTCCTCAGCTAATGAAAAACTGTTTTTT. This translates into CASSLASSANEKLFF. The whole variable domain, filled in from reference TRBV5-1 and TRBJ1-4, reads KAGVTQTPRYLIKTRGQQVTLSCSPISGHRSVSWYQQTPGQGLQFLFEYFSETQRNKGNFPGRFSGRQFSNSRSEMNVSTLELGDSALYLCASSLASSANEKLFFGSGTQLSVL.

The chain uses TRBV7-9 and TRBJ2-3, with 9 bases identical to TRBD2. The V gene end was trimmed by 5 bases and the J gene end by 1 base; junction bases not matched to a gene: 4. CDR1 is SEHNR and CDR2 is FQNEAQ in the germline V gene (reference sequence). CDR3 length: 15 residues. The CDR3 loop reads CASSPSGDGTDTQYF. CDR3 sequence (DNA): TGTGCCAGCAGCCCTAGCGGGGATGGCACAGATACGCAGTATTTT.

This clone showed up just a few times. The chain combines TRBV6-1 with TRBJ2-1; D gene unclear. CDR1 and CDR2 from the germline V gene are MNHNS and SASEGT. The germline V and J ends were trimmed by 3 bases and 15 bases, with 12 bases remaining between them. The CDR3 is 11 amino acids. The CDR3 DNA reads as TGTGCCAGCAGTGAGCACTTACTATTGTTCTTC. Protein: CASSEHLLLFF.